Listed below are T cell receptor beta chains from one sample, sequenced in a study of T cell responses to AZD1222 COVID-19 vaccine. Assay used: immunoSEQ multiplex PCR; TCRdb lists only in-frame clones, some missing. The sample carries approximately 70,000 clones, roughly 85% recorded once. The specimen comprised peripheral blood, sampled on day 0 of AZD1222 vaccination. The receptor set was obtained from an adult in good health. Each CDR3 is given with its conserved first and last residue. Each record gives: CDR3 DNA, CDR3 protein, V gene, J gene, D gene, clone size. D genes are given only for firm matches. Size is stated for part of the rows, as once, few or many counts, or as a class when the clone is expanded.

DNA: TGTGCCTGGAGTGAGGGGCCGGGACAGGGAGAAGCTTTCTTT
CDR3: CAWSEGPGQGEAFF
V: TRBV30
J: TRBJ1-1
D: TRBD1
size: .

DNA: TGTGCCAGCAGCTTACGATCAGGGAGGACTGAAGCTTTCTTT
CDR3: CASSLRSGRTEAFF
V: TRBV7-9
J: TRBJ1-1
D: .
size: .

DNA: TGTGCCAGCTCCCGCGGCTCGGACACTGAAGCTTTCTTT
CDR3: CASSRGSDTEAFF
V: TRBV18
J: TRBJ1-1
D: .
size: .

DNA: TGTGCCAGCAGCCAACCCCCATCCTACGAGCAGTACTTC
CDR3: CASSQPPSYEQYF
V: TRBV9
J: TRBJ2-7
D: .
size: .

DNA: TGTGCCAGCAGCACACGGGACACTAATTCCGAGGGGAACATTCAGTACTTC
CDR3: CASSTRDTNSEGNIQYF
V: TRBV7-9
J: TRBJ2-4
D: .
size: .

DNA: TGTGCCAGCGGAGACACCGTCATAGGTGGAAACACCATATATTTT
CDR3: CASGDTVIGGNTIYF
V: TRBV7-9
J: TRBJ1-3
D: .
size: .

DNA: TGTGCCAGCAGTGAACTAGCGGGAGGGCAAGAGACCCAGTACTTC
CDR3: CASSELAGGQETQYF
V: TRBV6-1
J: TRBJ2-5
D: TRBD2
size: .

DNA: TGTGCCAGCAGCAAAGACCGACCGGAGGTTAAAGAAAAACTGTTTTTT
CDR3: CASSKDRPEVKEKLFF
V: TRBV21-1
J: TRBJ1-4
D: .
size: .

DNA: TGTGCCAGTAGTGGGGGACTGGAAGCTTTCTTT
CDR3: CASSGGLEAFF
V: TRBV19
J: TRBJ1-1
D: .
size: .

DNA: TGTGCCAGCAGCGGACAGGACTATATCTACGAGCAGTACTTC
CDR3: CASSGQDYIYEQYF
V: TRBV7-9
J: TRBJ2-7
D: .
size: .

DNA: TGCGCCAGCAGCGGACAAAGTGGGAGAGGGGAAAAACTGTTTTTT
CDR3: CASSGQSGRGEKLFF
V: TRBV4-1
J: TRBJ1-4
D: .
size: .

DNA: TGTGCCAGCAGCCAGCGGACAGGGGGCCTGACTGAAGCTTTCTTT
CDR3: CASSQRTGGLTEAFF
V: TRBV7-9
J: TRBJ1-1
D: TRBD1
size: .

DNA: TGTGCCAGCAGCTCCGGGACAGGGAGCTACGAGCAGTACTTC
CDR3: CASSSGTGSYEQYF
V: TRBV14
J: TRBJ2-7
D: TRBD1
size: .

DNA: TGTGCCAGCAGCTTAGCCCTGGGGAACACTGAAGCTTTCTTT
CDR3: CASSLALGNTEAFF
V: TRBV11-1
J: TRBJ1-1
D: .
size: .

DNA: TGTGCCACCAGTCAAAGCCCGCCCCAAAAAGACACAGATACGCAGTATTTT
CDR3: CATSQSPPQKDTDTQYF
V: TRBV24-1
J: TRBJ2-3
D: .
size: .

DNA: TGTGCCATCAGGTCCGGTGGGGCCGGGGAGCTGTTTTTT
CDR3: CAIRSGGAGELFF
V: TRBV10-3
J: TRBJ2-2
D: .
size: .

DNA: TGTGCCAGCAGTCTTCAATACCTGGGCTACACCTTC
CDR3: CASSLQYLGYTF
V: TRBV12-3/TRBV12-4
J: TRBJ1-2
D: .
size: .

DNA: TGTGCCAGCAGTTATACACCACAGGGGCATGAGCAGTTCTTC
CDR3: CASSYTPQGHEQFF
V: TRBV6-5
J: TRBJ2-1
D: TRBD1
size: .

DNA: TGTGCCAGCTCACCAATCACTTCTAGCACAGATACGCAGTATTTT
CDR3: CASSPITSSTDTQYF
V: TRBV18
J: TRBJ2-3
D: .
size: .

DNA: TGTGCCAGCAGGTCAGGGCTCCAGTATGGCTACACCTTC
CDR3: CASRSGLQYGYTF
V: TRBV7-9
J: TRBJ1-2
D: .
size: many

DNA: TGTGCCAGCTCACCACCCGGACTCTCCTACAATGAGCAGTTCTTC
CDR3: CASSPPGLSYNEQFF
V: TRBV18
J: TRBJ2-1
D: .
size: .

DNA: TGTGCCAGCTCACCTAAAGATACGCAGTATTTT
CDR3: CASSPKDTQYF
V: TRBV18
J: TRBJ2-3
D: .
size: .

DNA: TGTGCGACGCGGATGAACACTGAAGCTTTCTTT
CDR3: CATRMNTEAFF
V: TRBV19
J: TRBJ1-1
D: .
size: many

DNA: TGTGCCAGCAGCCAAGAGACGGGTTGGGACGGCATTCAGTACTTC
CDR3: CASSQETGWDGIQYF
V: TRBV3-1/TRBV3-2
J: TRBJ2-4
D: .
size: .

DNA: TGTGCCAGCAGTGCCCAGCGGGAGGTCTCCTACGAGCAGTACTTC
CDR3: CASSAQREVSYEQYF
V: TRBV2
J: TRBJ2-7
D: TRBD2
size: .

DNA: TGTGCCAGCAGCCCCAACAGGGATGGCTACACCTTC
CDR3: CASSPNRDGYTF
V: TRBV7-9
J: TRBJ1-2
D: .
size: .

DNA: TGCGCCAGCAGCCCACGACTCGCCGGGACTCTCAATGAGCAGTTCTTC
CDR3: CASSPRLAGTLNEQFF
V: TRBV4-1
J: TRBJ2-1
D: .
size: .

DNA: TGTGCCAGCAGCTTCGGCGGGGGGGCGGTCCCCATTCGCACAGATACGCAGTATTTT
CDR3: CASSFGGGAVPIRTDTQYF
V: TRBV7-3
J: TRBJ2-3
D: TRBD2
size: .

DNA: TGTGCCAGTAGTCTTCGAGCGGGAGGGTTGGACAATGAGCAGTTCTTC
CDR3: CASSLRAGGLDNEQFF
V: TRBV19
J: TRBJ2-1
D: TRBD2
size: .

DNA: TGTGCCAGCAGCCTTACAGGGGCCCACGAGCAGTACTTC
CDR3: CASSLTGAHEQYF
V: TRBV7-8
J: TRBJ2-7
D: TRBD1
size: .

DNA: TGTGCCAGCAGCTTGCAGGTGAACACTGAAGCTTTCTTT
CDR3: CASSLQVNTEAFF
V: TRBV7-3
J: TRBJ1-1
D: .
size: .

DNA: TGTGCCAGTAGTCGGGACAGGACCTACAATGAGCAGTTCTTC
CDR3: CASSRDRTYNEQFF
V: TRBV19
J: TRBJ2-1
D: TRBD1
size: .

DNA: TGTGCCAGCAGTCTGACAGGTCATGAAGGCTACACCTTC
CDR3: CASSLTGHEGYTF
V: TRBV2
J: TRBJ1-2
D: .
size: .

DNA: TGTGCCAGCAGTGACTCGGGACAGGGTGGCTACACCTTC
CDR3: CASSDSGQGGYTF
V: TRBV6-4
J: TRBJ1-2
D: TRBD1
size: .

DNA: TGTGCCAGCAGTTTAGGGTCCTTGGAGCTGTTTTTT
CDR3: CASSLGSLELFF
V: TRBV12-3/TRBV12-4
J: TRBJ2-2
D: .
size: .

DNA: TGCGCCAGCACCCTAGGACAGGGAGAAGCTTTCTTT
CDR3: CASTLGQGEAFF
V: TRBV10-2
J: TRBJ1-1
D: TRBD1
size: .

DNA: TGCGCCAGCAGCCAGCTGAACACTGAAGCTTTCTTT
CDR3: CASSQLNTEAFF
V: TRBV4-1
J: TRBJ1-1
D: .
size: .

DNA: TGTGCCAGCTCACCTTCACTAGCGAGGGGTAGCACAGATACGCAGTATTTT
CDR3: CASSPSLARGSTDTQYF
V: TRBV18
J: TRBJ2-3
D: TRBD2
size: once

DNA: TGTGCCAGCAGCCCCTCATCCGGGACGGCTAATGAAAAACTGTTTTTT
CDR3: CASSPSSGTANEKLFF
V: TRBV7-9
J: TRBJ1-4
D: .
size: .

DNA: TGCAGTGCTAGTTTCACAGATACGCAGTATTTT
CDR3: CSASFTDTQYF
V: TRBV20-1
J: TRBJ2-3
D: .
size: .

DNA: TGTGCCTGGAAATACCAGGGGGGGGCCGGGGAGCTGTTTTTT
CDR3: CAWKYQGGAGELFF
V: TRBV30
J: TRBJ2-2
D: .
size: .

DNA: TGTGCCACCAGCAGAGACGGTGGTTGGGAGCAGTACTTC
CDR3: CATSRDGGWEQYF
V: TRBV15
J: TRBJ2-7
D: .
size: once

DNA: TGCGCCAGCAGCACGGGACTAGCGGCGAAGATTAACACAGATACGCAGTATTTT
CDR3: CASSTGLAAKINTDTQYF
V: TRBV5-1
J: TRBJ2-3
D: TRBD2
size: few

DNA: TGTGCCAGCAGTTACGATTGGGACACTGAAGCTTTCTTT
CDR3: CASSYDWDTEAFF
V: TRBV6-5
J: TRBJ1-1
D: .
size: few

DNA: TGTGCCAGCAGCGGGACAGGGAGAACTGAAGCTTTCTTT
CDR3: CASSGTGRTEAFF
V: TRBV7-8
J: TRBJ1-1
D: TRBD1
size: .

DNA: TGCGCCAGCAGCTTGGAGCTGGGGACAAATTACGAGCAGTACTTC
CDR3: CASSLELGTNYEQYF
V: TRBV5-1
J: TRBJ2-7
D: .
size: .

DNA: TGTGCCAGCAGTTCCCCCAGGTGGAGAGAGACCCAGTACTTC
CDR3: CASSSPRWRETQYF
V: TRBV6-5
J: TRBJ2-5
D: .
size: .

DNA: TGTGCCAGCAGTGAAGCGCTTTTGGGACTAGCGGACCTAGGGCAGTACTTC
CDR3: CASSEALLGLADLGQYF
V: TRBV2
J: TRBJ2-7
D: TRBD2
size: .